Listed here are 25 T cell receptor beta chains from one sample, sequenced in a study of cytomegalovirus exposure and HLA in healthy donors. Produced via immunoSEQ multiplex PCR; TCRdb's table is partial and in-frame only. The table has approximately 180,000 clones, roughly 86% seen once. Sequencing used PBMCs. These receptor sequences come from a young woman in good health and CMV-seronegative.

The chain uses TRBV18 and TRBJ1-2; a possible D gene is TRBD1 (6 bases). The CDR3 is made up of 16 amino acids. CDR1 KGHSH and CDR2 LQKENI come from the germline V gene. Trimming left V 3 bases short and J 4 bases short, with 18 bases between. This CDR3 reads CASSPTQGAGGYGYTF. DNA for the CDR3: TGTGCCAGCTCACCGACACAGGGTGCGGGTGGCTATGGCTACACCTTC.

The chain is built from TRBV9 and TRBJ1-1; 8 nucleotides line up with TRBD1. Germline assignment: CDR1 SGDLS and CDR2 YYNGEE. The length of the CDR3 is 14 residues. After removal of 4 bases from V and 7 bases from J, the junction contained 9 bases not matched to a gene. In DNA, the CDR3 is TGTGCCAGCAGCAACAACAGGGGGACCTTTGAAGCTTTCTTT. Protein sequence: CASSNNRGTFEAFF.

This clone was recorded a few times. V usage is TRBV19 and J usage is TRBJ1-2, with a weak D call TRBD1 (5 bases). There are 16 residues in the CDR3. V was cut by 1 base and J by 2 bases, with 14 bases left in between. Germline lookup yields CDR1 LNHDA and CDR2 SQIVND (reference sequence). The chain's CDR3 is CASSIAEKGQNYGYTF. CDR3 DNA sequence: TGTGCCAGTAGTATAGCGGAAAAGGGGCAGAACTATGGCTACACCTTC.

The gene calls are TRBV5-1 and TRBJ1-2; D gene uncertain. Between the trimmed V and J ends, which lost 4 bases and 4 bases, there was a span of 17 bases. Germline V lookup: CDR1 SGHRS, CDR2 YFSETQ. CDR3 length: 15 residues. CDR3 sequence reads: CASSPAGIRLYGYTF. The DNA for the CDR3 is TGCGCCAGCAGCCCCGCGGGTATTAGGCTCTATGGCTACACCTTC.

The V gene is TRBV10-3, the J gene TRBJ1-6; D call uncertain. V shed 5 bases and J shed 8 bases, with 7 bases lying between them. Germline CDR1 reads ENHRY; CDR2 reads SYGVKD. The length of the CDR3 is 12 residues. The CDR3 spells CAISTGDSPLHF. The CDR3 nucleotides read TGTGCCATCAGTACCGGTGATTCACCCCTCCACTTT.

The chain recombines TRBV30 with TRBJ1-6; D gene uncertain. The germline V gene encodes CDR1 GTSNPN and CDR2 SVGIG (reference sequence). This CDR3 is built from 14 residues. V was pared by 4 bases and J by 8 bases, with 15 bases between. CDR3 residues: CAWKPGRRDSPLHF. CDR3 DNA: TGTGCCTGGAAACCCGGGAGAAGGGATTCACCCCTCCACTTT.

This clone appeared once. The CDR3 reads CASSLGTGFYEQYF. For the CDR3, the DNA is TGCGCCAGCAGCTTGGGGACGGGGTTCTACGAGCAGTACTTC. This chain links TRBV5-1 with TRBJ2-7; D may be TRBD2 (5 bases). This CDR3 region has 14 residues. The ends were cut back, 0 bases at V and 3 bases at J, with 10 bases in the middle. Germline lookup yields CDR1 SGHRS and CDR2 YFSETQ.

J is TRBJ1-1 and V is TRBV19; no reliable D call. The V gene lost 5 bases and the J gene lost 4 bases, with 14 bases spanning the gap. CDR3 length equals 14 residues. The germline gives CDR1 LNHDA, CDR2 SQIVND (reference sequence). The CDR3 sequence: CASSPSSRGTEAFF. The DNA of the CDR3 is TGTGCCAGTAGTCCTTCTTCCCGAGGCACTGAAGCTTTCTTT.

The V and J genes are TRBV10-3 and TRBJ1-1; the D gene is possibly TRBD1 (6 bases). In germline, CDR1 is ENHRY, CDR2 SYGVKD. The CDR3 totals 16 residues. Between the trimmed V and J ends, which lost 0 bases and 3 bases, there was a span of 14 bases. Here the CDR3 reads CAISESRQAADTEAFF. CDR3 in DNA: TGTGCCATCAGTGAGTCTAGACAGGCGGCAGACACTGAAGCTTTCTTT.

Only one count was recorded for this clone. The chain employs TRBV4-1 and TRBJ2-3; TRBD1 might be the D (6 bases). Germline V lookup: CDR1 MGHRA, CDR2 YSYEKL. This CDR3 has 17 residues. Trimming removed 10 bases from V and 2 bases from J, with 25 bases in between. The CDR3 region has the DNA TGCGCCACCCCCCACCCAAACTCCGGACAGTACACAGATACGCAGTATTTT. Translated: CATPHPNSGQYTDTQYF.

The V call is TRBV2, the J call TRBJ2-1; 10 bases are shared with TRBD2. CDR1 and CDR2 from the germline V gene are SNHLY and FYNNEI. The CDR3 loop spans 17 amino acids. V was clipped by 4 bases and J by 9 bases; unmatched bases: 15. The CDR3 nucleotides are TGTGCCAGCAGTGTTGTGGCTAGCGGGAGCCTAAGTAGTGAGCAGTTCTTC. Amino acids: CASSVVASGSLSSEQFF.

Ten or more counts support this clone. The same CDR3 is also encoded by other DNA sequences in this sample. V usage is TRBV6-4 and J usage is TRBJ2-1, with TRBD1 identical over 9 bases. Per the germline V gene, CDR1 is MRHNA and CDR2 is SNTAGT. With 0 bases clipped from V and 6 bases from J, the junction kept 0 bases outside the gene matches. The CDR3 spans 14 residues. CDR3 DNA: TGTGCCAGCAGTGACTCGACAGGGGGCAATGAGCAGTTCTTC. As protein: CASSDSTGGNEQFF.

In its sample, this clone was seen once. The chain joins TRBV5-1 to TRBJ2-5; D not certain. Germline V gene sequence: CDR1 SGHRS, CDR2 YFSETQ. V lost 0 bases, J lost 0 bases, and 12 bases lay in between. The CDR3 spans 16 residues. CDR3 in DNA: TGCGCCAGCAGCTTGGCGCCACATCTGGACCAAGAGACCCAGTACTTC. Translated: CASSLAPHLDQETQYF.

The rearrangement uses TRBV9 and TRBJ1-5, with D possibly matching TRBD1 (6 bases). Trimming stripped 4 bases from V and 3 bases from J, with 14 bases between. The CDR3 consists of 15 residues. Germline CDR1 is SGDLS and CDR2 is YYNGEE. In nucleotides, the CDR3 is TGTGCCAGCAGCTCCGGGCAGGGGACCAATCAGCCCCAGCATTTT. The encoded protein is CASSSGQGTNQPQHF.

The chain carries TRBV5-1 and TRBJ2-1; D is possibly TRBD2 (6 bases). Trimming took 0 bases from V and 8 from J, leaving 18 bases between them. The CDR3 consists of 16 residues. Per germline, CDR1 SGHRS and CDR2 YFSETQ. The CDR3 bases are TGCGCCAGCAGCTTGGATGGGGGGACTTCTGGGGATGAGCAGTTCTTC. Amino acids: CASSLDGGTSGDEQFF.

The chain links TRBV7-9 to TRBJ2-3; 15 bases line up with TRBD2. The V gene's germline CDR1 is SEHNR and CDR2 FQNEAQ (reference sequence). V shed 4 bases and J 10 bases; nucleotides not matched to a gene: 9. The CDR3 sequence is 16 residues long. The CDR3 loop reads CASSSGLAGGVFAQYF. In DNA, the CDR3 is TGTGCCAGCAGCTCGGGACTAGCGGGAGGAGTGTTTGCGCAGTATTTT.

This clone was seen a single time. The chain joins TRBV15 to TRBJ2-7; 7 bases fit TRBD2. There are 14 residues in the CDR3. The ends lost 0 bases at V and 4 bases at J; junction bases unmatched: 3. Per germline, CDR1 LNHNV and CDR2 YYDKDF (reference sequence). CDR3 DNA sequence: TGTGCCACCAGCAGAGATGGGGGGGTGTACGAGCAGTACTTC. This gives the protein CATSRDGGVYEQYF.

This clone was recorded only once. V is TRBV5-1 and J is TRBJ2-1; D is possibly TRBD2 (5 bases). Trimming took off 0 bases at V and 8 bases at J, with 18 bases between the two ends. Germline V gene data show CDR1 as SGHRS and CDR2 as YFSETQ. This CDR3 contains 16 residues. CDR3 DNA: TGCGCCAGCAGCTTGGCCATAAAGGGAGTTGGTGATGAGCAGTTCTTC. Its translation: CASSLAIKGVGDEQFF.

The table lists this clone with many counts. V gene TRBV11-2 combines with J gene TRBJ2-3, with 8 bases aligning to TRBD2. Germline V CDR1 and CDR2: SGHAT, FQNNGV. Trimming at V came to 2 bases and at J to 2 bases, leaving 6 bases not matched to a gene. The CDR3 is 16 residues long. The CDR3 loop is CASSLMPGGNTDTQYF. As DNA, the CDR3 is TGTGCCAGCAGCTTAATGCCGGGGGGGAACACAGATACGCAGTATTTT.

The chain is built from TRBV29-1 and TRBJ1-2, with 7 bases aligning to TRBD1. The CDR3 is 17 amino acids. V shed 6 bases, J shed 0 bases, and the junction held 16 bases outside the gene matches. Germline CDR1 and CDR2: SQVTM and ANQGSEA. In nucleotides, the CDR3 is TGCAGCGTGCCGCCCCGCACAGGGGCCGCCTCTAACTATGGCTACACCTTC. Translating gives CSVPPRTGAASNYGYTF.

The rearrangement uses TRBV18 and TRBJ1-2; D unresolved. The germline V and J ends were trimmed by 2 bases and 5 bases, with 9 bases remaining between them. Germline CDR1 and CDR2: KGHSH and LQKENI. This CDR3 is 13 amino acids long. CDR3 sequence: CASSPSPGYGYTF. CDR3 sequence (DNA): TGTGCCAGCTCACCAAGTCCCGGGTATGGCTACACCTTC.

The chain carries TRBV5-1 and TRBJ1-2; D is ambiguous. Trimming removed 0 bases from V and 0 bases from J, with 15 bases in between. The CDR3 spans 17 residues. Germline V gives CDR1 SGHRS, CDR2 YFSETQ. CDR3 amino acids: CASSLVSRPSTNYGYTF. DNA for the CDR3: TGCGCCAGCAGCTTGGTTTCCAGGCCGAGTACTAACTATGGCTACACCTTC.

The gene calls are TRBV6-1 and TRBJ1-2; no clear D. CDR1 is MNHNS, CDR2 SASEGT, per germline. CDR3 length: 14 amino acids. Trimming removed 7 bases from V and 7 bases from J, with 19 bases in between. Here the CDR3 DNA reads TGTGCCAGCATTGTCCAGGAAGTGGCCGGTGGCTACACCTTC. Translated: CASIVQEVAGGYTF.

V is TRBV29-1 and J is TRBJ2-3; D not certain. The germline CDR1 and CDR2 sequences are SQVTM and ANQGSEA. Trimming left V 8 bases short and J 7 bases short, with 13 bases between. The CDR3 has 11 amino acids. The CDR3 loop is CSSPAGHTQYF. CDR3 DNA: TGCAGCTCGCCAGCAGGCCATACGCAGTATTTT.

This chain connects TRBV9 to TRBJ1-2, with D possibly being TRBD1 (6 bases). This CDR3 is 17 amino acids long. V lost 4 bases and J lost 0, with 19 bases in between. The germline V gene encodes CDR1 SGDLS and CDR2 YYNGEE. CDR3 nucleotide sequence: TGTGCCAGCAGCACCCGGGGACATCCAGCTCCTAACTATGGCTACACCTTC. Translating gives CASSTRGHPAPNYGYTF.